The clone carrying this T cell receptor beta chain has at least ten counts. Its specificity is not known. Amplification by 5'RACE using constant-segment primers produced TCR alpha and TCR beta cDNA libraries that carried sample barcodes and UMIs. TCRdb passed the 5' RACE reads through MiXCR, listing each CDR3 protein once. This sample has 240,000 or so distinct CDR3 sequences, with approximately 9% found just once. This sample was included in a study of T-cell memory formation after mild COVID-19. The V and J ends lost 4 bases and 2 bases respectively, with 9 bases between them. Germline lookup yields CDR1 SGDLS and CDR2 YYNGEE. This CDR3 region has 14 residues. Study outcomes and limitations: Clones contracting across day 15 to 85 had a balanced CD4/CD8 profile; later expanding clones leaned CD4+.

The specimen sequenced was PBMCs or a T cell subset sorted from them (not recorded which). This sequence originates from a man aged 18 to 30 who had mild COVID-19 (a few samples of this study predate the infection). Cell type and time point are not known. J is TRBJ1-4 and V is TRBV9; no definite D call. The CDR3 spells CASSKLTTNEKLFF. CDR3 nucleotide sequence: TGTGCCAGCAGCAAATTAACCACTAATGAAAAACTGTTTTTT.